This record covers a single T cell receptor beta chain. Its antigen is currently unknown. The data were taken from a study of cytomegalovirus exposure and HLA in healthy donors. Study observations and caveats: Specificity of a few CMV-associated chains for CMV antigens was verified in vitro. Overall, about 160 TCR beta chains were annotated as cytomegalovirus-associated.

V lost 3 bases, J lost 7 bases, and 6 bases stayed unmatched. The CDR3 loop spans 16 amino acids. Germline loops: CDR1 KGHSH, CDR2 LQKENI. TCRdb's table, derived via immunoSEQ multiplex PCR, lists solely in-frame clones and lacks some. The repertoire holds tens of thousands of clones, with more than 75% as singletons. While the first cohort had fewer than 850 subjects, the donors belonged to the separate validation cohort of 100 to 150 subjects. This chain uses TRBV18 with TRBJ2-1; 13 nucleotides line up with TRBD2. The source material was PBMCs. The sequence was obtained from a man aged 25 to 45 in good health and CMV-seronegative. The CDR3 DNA reads TGTGCCAGCTCACCCGGACTAGCGGGAGATCGTAATGAGCAGTTCTTC. Protein product: CASSPGLAGDRNEQFF. The variable domain in full, completed from reference TRBV18 and TRBJ2-1, reads NAGVMQNPRHLVRRRGQEARLRCSPMKGHSHVYWYRQLPEEGLKFMVYLQKENIIDESGMPKERFSAEFPKEGPSILRIQQVVRGDSAAYFCASSPGLAGDRNEQFFGPGTRLTVL.